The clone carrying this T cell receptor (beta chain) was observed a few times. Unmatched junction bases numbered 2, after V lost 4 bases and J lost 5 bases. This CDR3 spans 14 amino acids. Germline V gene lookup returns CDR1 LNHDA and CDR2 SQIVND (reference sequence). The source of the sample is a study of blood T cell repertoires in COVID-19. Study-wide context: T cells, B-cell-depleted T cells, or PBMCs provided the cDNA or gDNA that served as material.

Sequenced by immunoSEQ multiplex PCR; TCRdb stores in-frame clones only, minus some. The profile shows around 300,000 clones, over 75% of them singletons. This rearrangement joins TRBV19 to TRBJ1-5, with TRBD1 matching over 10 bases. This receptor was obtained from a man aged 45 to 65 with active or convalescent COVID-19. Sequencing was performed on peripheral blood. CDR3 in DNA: TGTGCCAGTAGTAGCGGACAGGGGGATCAGCCCCAGCATTTT. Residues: CASSSGQGDQPQHF.